One sample yielded the 8 T cell receptor beta chains listed below, sequenced in a study of cytomegalovirus exposure and HLA in healthy donors. The PCR used 60 Vbeta and 13 Jbeta primers. The assay was immunoSEQ multiplex PCR, and TCRdb's table has in-frame clones only and misses some. The sample holds around 140,000 clones; 70% to 80% are singletons and the top ten take around an eighth. The specimen was PBMCs. All receptors derive from a man between 35 and 55 years old in good health and CMV-seropositive.

This clone was detected once. The J gene is TRBJ1-1, the V gene TRBV9, with D perhaps matching TRBD1 (6 bases). Germline CDR1 reads SGDLS; CDR2 reads YYNGEE. This CDR3 comprises 15 residues. Trimming removed 4 bases from V and 1 base from J, with 14 bases in between. The DNA for the CDR3 is TGTGCCAGCAGCCCCCTAGTGGGGGCGAACACTGAAGCTTTCTTT. It encodes CASSPLVGANTEAFF.

This clone appeared a few times. The gene calls are TRBV6-1 and TRBJ1-4, with 7 bases that match TRBD1. CDR3 length: 11 amino acids. Per germline, CDR1 MNHNS and CDR2 SASEGT. This chain's CDR3 is CAVKGGEKLFF. In DNA, the CDR3 is TGTGCGGTTAAAGGGGGCGAAAAACTGTTTTTT.

This clone was detected only once. The chain uses TRBV29-1 and TRBJ1-1; D is possibly TRBD1 (6 bases). The V gene's germline CDR1 is SQVTM and CDR2 ANQGSEA. V dropped 5 bases and J dropped 1 base, with 8 bases sitting between them. CDR3 length: 12 amino acids. The CDR3 protein is CSVTGPNTEAFF. Written as DNA, the CDR3 is TGCAGCGTTACAGGGCCGAACACTGAAGCTTTCTTT.

The chain has TRBV5-4 and TRBJ2-1, with 14 bases aligning to TRBD2. The germline V gene encodes CDR1 SGHNT and CDR2 YYREEE (reference sequence). The trim removed 4 bases at V and 8 bases at J, leaving 8 bases unmatched. This CDR3 is built from 16 residues. The CDR3 here is CASSPGTSGSRYEQFF. Here the CDR3 DNA reads TGTGCCAGCAGCCCAGGGACTAGCGGGAGTCGGTATGAGCAGTTCTTC.

This clone was seen just once. Other DNA sequences in the same sample also yield this CDR3. The V call is TRBV28, the J call TRBJ2-1; D remains unclear. V shed 2 bases and J shed 4 bases, with 6 bases lying between them. The CDR3 is made up of 13 amino acids. The V gene's germline CDR1 is MDHEN and CDR2 SYDVKM. As DNA, the CDR3 is TGTGCCAGCAGTTTACCGGGTTACAATGAGCAGTTCTTC. Translating gives CASSLPGYNEQFF.

This rearrangement joins TRBV4-1 to TRBJ1-6; TRBD1 aligns across 10 bases. The germline CDR1 and CDR2 sequences are MGHRA and YSYEKL. This CDR3 region has 17 residues. J lost 8 bases, V lost 3 bases, and 10 bases had no gene match. The CDR3 protein is CASSHPRDRGLDSPLHF. In DNA, the CDR3 is TGCGCCAGCAGCCACCCAAGGGACAGGGGTTTGGATTCACCCCTCCACTTT.

The genes are TRBV27 and TRBJ1-2; possibly TRBD1 for D (6 bases). The CDR3 loop spans 14 amino acids. Germline V CDR1 and CDR2: MNHEY, SMNVEV (reference sequence). Trimming stripped 6 bases from V and 4 bases from J, with 15 bases between. CDR3 in DNA: TGTGCCAGCAGCCACAACAGGGCGGGCTATGGCTACACCTTC. Translation: CASSHNRAGYGYTF.

The V gene is TRBV11-2, the J gene TRBJ2-7; 10 positions match TRBD1. V dropped 6 bases and J dropped 2; count of bases not matched to a gene: 4. Germline assignment: CDR1 SGHAT and CDR2 FQNNGV. CDR3 length: 14 amino acids. The chain's CDR3 is CASRAGTGAYEQYF. The DNA of the CDR3 is TGTGCCAGCAGGGCCGGGACAGGGGCCTACGAGCAGTACTTC.